This TCR beta chain was sequenced for a study of blood T cell repertoires in COVID-19. About the research overall: Acute-phase and convalescent COVID-19 samples originated in the United States, Italy and Spain. T cells, B-cell-depleted T cells, or PBMCs provided the cDNA or gDNA that served as material.

The CDR3 runs 14 residues. The ends lost 7 bases at V and 4 bases at J; junction bases unmatched: 6. The germline CDR1 and CDR2 sequences are MDHEN and SYDVKM. Per the authors' pipeline: Amplification from reference gene primers served as the basis for estimated nucleated cell counts. Sequenced by immunoSEQ multiplex PCR; TCRdb stores in-frame clones only, minus some. V and J calls and clone size are those listed in that table; D and trimming were worked out from the DNA. Of hundreds of thousands of clones listed, roughly 80% are singletons. The sequence came from a man older than 75 with acute or convalescent COVID-19. The chain is built from TRBV28 and TRBJ2-1; 8 bases align to TRBD2. The source material was peripheral blood. In DNA form, the CDR3 reads TGTGCCAGCAACCCGGGGGGGTCTTACAATGAGCAGTTCTTC. Translation: CASNPGGSYNEQFF.